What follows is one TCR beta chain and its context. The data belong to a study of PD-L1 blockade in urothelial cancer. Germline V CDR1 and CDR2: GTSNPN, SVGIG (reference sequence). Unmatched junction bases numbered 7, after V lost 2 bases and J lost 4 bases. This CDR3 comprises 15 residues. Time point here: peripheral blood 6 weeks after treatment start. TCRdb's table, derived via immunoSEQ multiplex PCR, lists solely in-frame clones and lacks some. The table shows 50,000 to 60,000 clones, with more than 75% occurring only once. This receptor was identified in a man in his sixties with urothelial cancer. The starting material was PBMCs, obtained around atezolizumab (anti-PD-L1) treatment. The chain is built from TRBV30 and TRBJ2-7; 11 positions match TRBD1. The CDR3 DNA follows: TGTGCCTGGAGTCCCCTGGACAGGGGGCTATACGAGCAGTACTTC. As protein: CAWSPLDRGLYEQYF.